Given below is one TCR beta chain in context. What it binds is not known. Relative to the germline gene, one junction end is altered; a read error may explain this. PCR amplification relied on 60 Vbeta primers (plus 13 Jbeta primers). Profiled with immunoSEQ multiplex PCR; TCRdb holds only in-frame clones, not every one. The table lists about 88,000 clones, with 4.5% to 6.5% in the top ten. The data belong to a study of cytomegalovirus exposure and HLA in healthy donors. The CDR3 consists of 14 residues. Germline CDR1 is KGHSH and CDR2 is LQKENI. General study points: The study dropped some indistinguishable V segments, TRBV6-2 and TRBV6-3 among them. For most TCR beta V segments, an earlier analysis put the productive rate at about 90% or about 30% of the time.

The TCR originated in a girl aged 10 to 17 in good health and CMV-seropositive. The genes are TRBV18 and TRBJ1-5; TRBD1 is a possible D gene (6 bases). Sequencing input: PBMCs. CDR3 nucleotide sequence: TGTGCCAGCTCACCTAACAGGGAGGGTCAGCACCAGCATTTT. This sequence encodes CASSPNREGQHQHF. Using reference TRBV18 and TRBJ1-5 for the parts outside the CDR3, the full variable domain is NAGVMQNPRHLVRRRGQEARLRCSPMKGHSHVYWYRQLPEEGLKFMVYLQKENIIDESGMPKERFSAEFPKEGPSILRIQQVVRGDSAAYFCASSPNREGQHQHFGDGTRLSIL.